The 9 T cell receptor beta chains below come from one sample, sequenced in a study of T cell changes during pregnancy in multiple sclerosis. Repertoires were generated with immunoSEQ multiplex PCR, while TCRdb's copy carries only in-frame clones and drops some. Among about 20,000 clones listed, 80% to 90% were seen once. The sample was CD8+ T cells from peripheral blood mononuclear cells, taken after pregnancy. Receptors originate from a female donor in good health, enrolled as a control in a pregnancy study.

V and J are TRBV6-6 and TRBJ2-1; TRBD2 agrees at 9 bases. This CDR3 is 16 amino acids long. CDR1 is MNHNY and CDR2 is SVGAGI in the germline V gene (reference sequence). V lost 0 bases to trimming and J lost 1 base; unmatched junction nucleotides: 1. CDR3 protein: CASSYSAGGSYNEQFF. The CDR3 region has the DNA TGTGCCAGCAGTTACTCAGCGGGGGGATCCTACAATGAGCAGTTCTTC.

This chain joins TRBV6-5 and TRBJ2-7; 7 nucleotides agree with TRBD1. Germline V gives CDR1 MNHEY, CDR2 SVGAGI. The CDR3 covers 16 residues. V was pared by 0 bases and J by 0 bases, with 5 bases of the junction left unmatched. DNA for the CDR3: TGTGCCAGCAGTTACTCCCGGCAGGGGGTCTCCTACGAGCAGTACTTC. Translation: CASSYSRQGVSYEQYF.

V is TRBV6-4 and J is TRBJ2-3, with D perhaps TRBD2 (5 bases). Germline CDR1 and CDR2: MRHNA and SNTAGT. This CDR3 is built from 14 residues. Trimming pared 4 bases from V and 0 bases from J, leaving 8 bases between. CDR3 nucleotides: TGTGCCAGCAGTGCCGGGGAAAGCACAGATACGCAGTATTTT. The encoded protein is CASSAGESTDTQYF.

This sequence joins TRBV11-3 and TRBJ1-3; D gene uncertain. V was trimmed by 4 bases and J by 0 bases, leaving 7 bases between them. The CDR3 length is 14 residues. Germline V gene data show CDR1 as SGHNT and CDR2 as YENEEA. DNA for the CDR3: TGTGCCAGCAGCTCGAGCGGCTCTGGAAACACCATATATTTT. It encodes CASSSSGSGNTIYF.

The chain employs TRBV7-8 and TRBJ1-3; D remains ambiguous. Germline V gene sequence: CDR1 SGHVS, CDR2 FQNEAQ. The CDR3 totals 16 residues. V gave up 2 bases and J gave up 0 bases, with 11 bases separating them. CDR3 residues: CASSLQIQSSGNTIYF. The CDR3 DNA reads as TGTGCCAGCAGCTTACAAATACAGAGCTCTGGAAACACCATATATTTT. The variable domain in full, with the rest retrieved from reference TRBV7-8 and TRBJ1-3, is GAGVSQSPRYKVAKRGQDVALRCDPISGHVSLFWYQQALGQGPEFLTYFQNEAQLDKSGLPSDRFFAERPEGSVSTLKIQRTQQEDSAVYLCASSLQIQSSGNTIYFGEGSWLTVV.

The V gene is TRBV12-5, the J gene TRBJ2-5; D unresolved. Looked up from germline, CDR1 is LGHNT and CDR2 is FRNRAP. Deletions cut 1 base from V and 3 bases from J, with 9 bases between. CDR3 size: 14 residues. The CDR3 loop is CASGLGLFKETQYF. DNA of the CDR3: TGTGCTAGTGGTTTGGGACTGTTTAAAGAGACCCAGTACTTC.

The chain uses TRBV4-1 and TRBJ2-3; a weak D match, TRBD2 (5 bases). The CDR3 loop spans 15 amino acids. The germline V gene encodes CDR1 MGHRA and CDR2 YSYEKL. The V and J ends lost 0 bases and 4 bases respectively, with 11 bases between them. This chain's CDR3 is CASSQEGLLPDTQYF. CDR3 nucleotide sequence: TGCGCCAGCAGCCAAGAAGGACTGCTCCCAGATACGCAGTATTTT.

The chain couples TRBV13 to TRBJ2-7, with a tentative D call TRBD2 (6 bases). The CDR3 sequence is 12 residues long. Germline-derived CDR1 and CDR2 are PRHDT and FYEKMQ (reference sequence). V dropped 3 bases and J dropped 4 bases, with 7 bases sitting between them. As DNA, the CDR3 is TGTGCCAGCAGCTTGCGGGGTTACGAGCAGTACTTC. Translation: CASSLRGYEQYF.

This clone has only a few counts. The rearrangement joins TRBV2 to TRBJ2-1, with 12 positions matching TRBD2. J gave up 9 bases and V 3 bases, and 6 bases lay outside the gene matches. This CDR3 contains 15 residues. From germline, CDR1 is SNHLY and CDR2 FYNNEI. CDR3 sequence (DNA): TGTGCCAGCAGTGAGACTAGCGGGAGATTAGTTGAGCAGTTCTTC. Translated: CASSETSGRLVEQFF. The full variable domain, completed using reference TRBV2 and TRBJ2-1, is EPEVTQTPSHQVTQMGQEVILRCVPISNHLYFYWYRQILGQKVEFLVSFYNNEISEKSEIFDDQFSVERPDGSNFTLKIRSTKLEDSAMYFCASSETSGRLVEQFFGPGTRLTVL.